Below are 19 T cell receptor beta chains sequenced from a single sample in a study of spatial heterogeneity in lung cancer. Whole-study results and caveats: Tumor mutation count correlated with how many alpha and beta TCRs expanded intratumorally.

No cognate antigen is known for these TCRs. MiXCR was run by TCRdb on the 5' RACE reads, yielding one entry per CDR3 protein. The sample carries 9,500 to 14,000 distinct CDR3 sequences, just over 14% recorded once. The time point: sample taken at primary tumor resection. The sample here was lung tumor tissue, taken at surgery. Source of these receptors: a male donor with early-stage non-small cell lung cancer.

This clonotype showed up just a few times. The V call is TRBV18, the J call TRBJ2-3; D uncertain. The CDR3 has 13 amino acids. Germline V gene sequence: CDR1 KGHSH, CDR2 LQKENI. The germline V and J ends were trimmed by 1 base and 1 base, with 3 bases remaining between them. The CDR3 here is CASSPQGTDTQYF. CDR3 nucleotides: TGTGCCAGCTCACCACAGGGCACAGATACGCAGTATTTT.

This clonotype has a count of ten or more. This chain uses TRBV20-1 with TRBJ2-5; 7 bases map to TRBD2. CDR3 length: 15 amino acids. Germline V CDR1 and CDR2: DFQATT, SNEGSKA (reference sequence). J gave up 3 bases and V 3 bases, and 10 bases lay outside the gene matches. The CDR3 is CSASGRLAAEETQYF. For the CDR3, the DNA is TGCAGTGCTAGCGGAAGGCTAGCGGCCGAAGAGACCCAGTACTTC.

This clonotype was recorded many times. The CDR3 spells CSPQPTGVWEQYF. For the CDR3, the DNA is TGCAGTCCCCAGCCCACTGGGGTCTGGGAGCAGTACTTC. The V call is TRBV20-1, the J call TRBJ2-7; D uncertain. V lost 8 bases, J lost 7 bases, and 21 bases lay in between. Germline V gene sequence: CDR1 DFQATT, CDR2 SNEGSKA (reference sequence). The length of the CDR3 is 13 residues.

V and J are TRBV12-3 or TRBV12-4 and TRBJ1-2, with 7 bases lining up with TRBD1. This CDR3 spans 12 amino acids. V lost 5 bases to trimming and J lost 7 bases; unmatched junction nucleotides: 4. The CDR3 coding sequence is TGTGCCAGCAGTACGGGGACAGCTGGCTACACCTTC. Its translation is CASSTGTAGYTF.

This clonotype has at least ten counts. A much larger clone differs by one base, so this may be a read error. The chain joins TRBV20-1 to TRBJ2-1; no clear D. Between the trimmed V and J ends, which lost 6 bases and 0 bases, there was a span of 30 bases. This CDR3 spans 20 amino acids. The germline V gene has CDR1 DFQATT and CDR2 SNEGSKA (reference sequence). Written as DNA, the CDR3 is TGCAGTGCCGTAGTGACACCCGAGGAAGTGGTAGGGCGCTCCTACAATGAGCAGTTCTTC. Translation gives CSAVVTPEEVVGRSYNEQFF.

This clonotype came up many times. The chain couples TRBV5-4 to TRBJ1-2, with 7 bases matching TRBD1. CDR3 length: 16 amino acids. The germline V gene has CDR1 SGHNT and CDR2 YYREEE (reference sequence). Trimming cost V 3 bases and J 3 bases; bases outside gene matches: 11. The CDR3 reads CASSSGGIQGYYGYTF. The CDR3 bases are TGTGCCAGCAGCTCAGGGGGGATACAGGGATACTATGGCTACACCTTC.

The gene calls are TRBV29-1 and TRBJ2-5; 8 positions match TRBD2. CDR1 and CDR2 from the germline V gene are SQVTM and ANQGSEA. Trimming took 6 bases from V and 5 from J; bases not matched to a gene: 5. This CDR3 spans 12 amino acids. CDR3 sequence: CSVRGGGETQYF. CDR3 nucleotide sequence: TGCAGCGTCCGGGGGGGCGGTGAGACCCAGTACTTC.

This clonotype was detected many times. This chain's CDR3 is CASSFTVETQYF. The CDR3 coding sequence is TGCGCCAGCAGCTTTACTGTTGAGACCCAGTACTTC. This chain links TRBV5-1 with TRBJ2-5, with D unresolved. The CDR3 totals 12 residues. From germline, CDR1 is SGHRS and CDR2 YFSETQ. Trimming left V 2 bases short and J 5 bases short, with 7 bases between.

This clonotype appeared many times. The V call is TRBV5-4, the J call TRBJ2-3; 8 nucleotides agree with TRBD1. Germline CDR1 reads SGHNT; CDR2 reads YYREEE (reference sequence). V dropped 5 bases and J dropped 3; count of bases not matched to a gene: 5. CDR3 size: 14 residues. CDR3 sequence reads: CASSSQGVTDTQYF. Written as DNA, the CDR3 is TGTGCCAGCAGTTCACAGGGGGTAACAGATACGCAGTATTTT.

This clonotype counts as medium-sized. The chain couples TRBV4-1 to TRBJ2-7; 11 bases match TRBD2. V shed 4 bases and J 3 bases; nucleotides not matched to a gene: 5. Per the germline V gene, CDR1 is MGHRA and CDR2 is YSYEKL. CDR3 length: 15 residues. The CDR3, as DNA: TGCGCCAGCAGCCTAAATAGCGGGAGGGTCTACGAGCAGTACTTC. The encoded protein is CASSLNSGRVYEQYF.

This clonotype came up many times. The chain combines TRBV29-1 with TRBJ1-3; possible D gene TRBD1, 6 bases. Between the trimmed V and J ends, which lost 7 bases and 6 bases, there was a span of 16 bases. CDR3 length: 13 residues. Germline-derived CDR1 and CDR2 are SQVTM and ANQGSEA. CDR3 sequence reads: CSAEGGTQNTIYF. The CDR3 DNA reads as TGCAGCGCTGAGGGGGGAACCCAAAACACCATATATTTT.

The rearrangement links TRBV6-2 or TRBV6-3 to TRBJ2-7, with 8 bases identical to TRBD2. This CDR3 contains 16 residues. Germline V gives CDR1 MNHEY, CDR2 SVGEGT. Germline trimming cut 10 bases from V and 2 bases from J; bases unmatched to any gene: 16. The CDR3 reads CAINSRPSGLPYEQYF. The CDR3 bases are TGTGCCATCAATTCACGTCCTAGCGGGCTTCCCTACGAGCAGTACTTC.

This rearrangement joins TRBV7-3 to TRBJ2-3, with D tentatively TRBD1 or TRBD2 (5 bases each). CDR3 length equals 15 residues. Trimming left V 2 bases short and J 1 base short, with 10 bases between. Germline CDR1 reads SGHTA; CDR2 reads FQGTGA. The CDR3 bases are TGTGCCAGCAGCTTAGAGGGGACGGGCACAGATACGCAGTATTTT. It is translated as CASSLEGTGTDTQYF.

This clonotype is termed medium-sized. The rearrangement joins TRBV2 to TRBJ2-7, with 10 nucleotides matching TRBD2. Trimming cost V 5 bases and J 5 bases; bases outside gene matches: 9. The CDR3 loop spans 15 amino acids. The germline CDR1 and CDR2 sequences are SNHLY and FYNNEI. The CDR3 spells CASSLAGVRSHEQYF. CDR3 in DNA: TGTGCCAGCAGTCTAGCGGGAGTTCGTAGCCACGAGCAGTACTTC.

The chain joins TRBV28 to TRBJ2-7; D is unclear. CDR1 is MDHEN, CDR2 SYDVKM, per germline. Trimming took off 3 bases at V and 3 bases at J, with 9 bases between the two ends. CDR3 length: 13 amino acids. This CDR3 reads CASSLGINYEQYF. The CDR3, as DNA: TGTGCCAGCAGTTTGGGAATAAACTACGAGCAGTACTTC.

The rearrangement uses TRBV20-1 and TRBJ1-1, with D possibly being TRBD1 (6 bases). The CDR3 contains 14 residues. From germline, CDR1 is DFQATT and CDR2 SNEGSKA (reference sequence). The V gene lost 4 bases and the J gene lost 9 bases, with 21 bases spanning the gap. Here the CDR3 reads CSATPSRDIRQAFF. CDR3 DNA: TGCAGTGCTACCCCCTCCCGGGACATCAGGCAAGCTTTCTTT.

By frequency in the sample, this clonotype is medium-sized. The chain joins TRBV5-1 to TRBJ2-1, with D perhaps TRBD2 (5 bases). Trimming removed 1 base from V and 3 bases from J, with 8 bases in between. Germline V gene sequence: CDR1 SGHRS, CDR2 YFSETQ. This CDR3 comprises 14 residues. The CDR3 loop reads CASSLSGDYNEQFF. CDR3 sequence (DNA): TGCGCCAGCAGCTTGTCCGGGGACTACAATGAGCAGTTCTTC.

The gene calls are TRBV7-2 and TRBJ1-5; D may be TRBD1 (5 bases). Germline lookup yields CDR1 SGHTA and CDR2 FQGNSA. The CDR3 runs to 15 residues. Trimming pared 1 base from V and 6 bases from J, leaving 13 bases between. The CDR3: CASSLGGEAGQPQHF. The DNA for the CDR3 is TGTGCCAGCAGCTTAGGGGGGGAGGCAGGTCAGCCCCAGCATTTT. The complete variable domain, with remaining parts taken from reference TRBV7-2 and TRBJ1-5, reads GAGVSQSPSNKVTEKGKDVELRCDPISGHTALYWYRQSLGQGLEFLIYFQGNSAPDKSGLPSDRFSAERTGGSVSTLTIQRTQQEDSAVYLCASSLGGEAGQPQHFGDGTRLSIL.

By share, this clonotype counts as medium-sized. The chain carries TRBV6-2 or TRBV6-3 and TRBJ2-2, with 7 positions matching TRBD2. Germline assignment: CDR1 MNHEY and CDR2 SVGEGT. The V gene end was trimmed by 5 bases and the J gene end by 6 bases; junction bases not matched to a gene: 6. The CDR3 extends over 14 amino acids. The CDR3 here is CASSILARPGELFF. CDR3 nucleotides: TGTGCCAGCAGTATACTAGCGCGACCCGGGGAGCTGTTTTTT.